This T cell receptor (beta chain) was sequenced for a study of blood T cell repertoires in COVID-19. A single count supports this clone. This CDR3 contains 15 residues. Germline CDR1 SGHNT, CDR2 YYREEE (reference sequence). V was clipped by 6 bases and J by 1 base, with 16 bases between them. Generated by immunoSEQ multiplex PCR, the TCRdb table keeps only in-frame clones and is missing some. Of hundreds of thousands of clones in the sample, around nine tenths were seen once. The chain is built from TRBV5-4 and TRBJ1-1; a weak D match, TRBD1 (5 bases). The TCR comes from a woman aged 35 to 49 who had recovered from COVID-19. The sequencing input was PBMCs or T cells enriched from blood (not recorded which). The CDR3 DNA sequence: TGTGCCAGCACCCCGGAGGGGACGGGGAACACTGAAGCTTTCTTT. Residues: CASTPEGTGNTEAFF.